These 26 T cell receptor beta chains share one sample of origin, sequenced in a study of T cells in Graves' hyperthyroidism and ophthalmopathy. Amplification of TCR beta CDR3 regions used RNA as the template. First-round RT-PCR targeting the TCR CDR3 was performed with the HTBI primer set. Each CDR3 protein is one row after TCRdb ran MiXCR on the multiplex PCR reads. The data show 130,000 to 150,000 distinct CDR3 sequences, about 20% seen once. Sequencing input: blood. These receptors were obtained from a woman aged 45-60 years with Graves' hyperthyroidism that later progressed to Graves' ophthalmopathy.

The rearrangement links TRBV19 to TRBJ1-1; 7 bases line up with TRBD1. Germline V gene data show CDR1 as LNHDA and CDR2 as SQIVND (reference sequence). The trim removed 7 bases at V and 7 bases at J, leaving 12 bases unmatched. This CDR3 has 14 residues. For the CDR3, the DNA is TGTGCCAGTAACCCAAGGACAGGAGACGGTGAAGCTTTCTTT. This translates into CASNPRTGDGEAFF.

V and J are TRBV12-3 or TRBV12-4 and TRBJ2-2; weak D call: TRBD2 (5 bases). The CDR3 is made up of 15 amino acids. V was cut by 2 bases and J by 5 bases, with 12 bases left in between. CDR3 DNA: TGTGCCAGCAGTTTAAGAAGAGGGATGACCGGGGAGCTGTTTTTT. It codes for CASSLRRGMTGELFF.

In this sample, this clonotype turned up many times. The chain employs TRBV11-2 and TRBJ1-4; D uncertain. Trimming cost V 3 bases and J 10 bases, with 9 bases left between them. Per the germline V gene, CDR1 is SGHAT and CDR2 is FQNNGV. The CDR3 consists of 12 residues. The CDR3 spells CASSFNAGKLFF. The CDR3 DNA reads TGTGCCAGCAGCTTTAATGCCGGAAAACTGTTTTTT.

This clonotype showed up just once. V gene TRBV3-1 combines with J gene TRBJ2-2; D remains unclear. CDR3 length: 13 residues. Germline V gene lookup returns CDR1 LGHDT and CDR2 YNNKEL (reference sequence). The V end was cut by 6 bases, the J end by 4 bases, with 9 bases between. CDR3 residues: CASRPDGTGELFF. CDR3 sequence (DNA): TGTGCCAGCAGGCCTGACGGCACCGGGGAGCTGTTTTTT.

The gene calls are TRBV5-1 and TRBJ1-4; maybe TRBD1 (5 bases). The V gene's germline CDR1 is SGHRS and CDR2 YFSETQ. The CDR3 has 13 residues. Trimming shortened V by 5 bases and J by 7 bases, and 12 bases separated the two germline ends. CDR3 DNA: TGCGCCAGCAGAACCGGGACCGGTGAAAAACTGTTTTTT. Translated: CASRTGTGEKLFF.

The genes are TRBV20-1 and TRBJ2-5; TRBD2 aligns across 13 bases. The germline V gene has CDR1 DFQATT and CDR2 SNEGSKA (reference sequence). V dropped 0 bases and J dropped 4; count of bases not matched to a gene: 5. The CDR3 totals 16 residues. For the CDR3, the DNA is TGCAGTGCTAGAGACCAAGGACTAGCGGGAGTAGAGACCCAGTACTTC. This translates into CSARDQGLAGVETQYF.

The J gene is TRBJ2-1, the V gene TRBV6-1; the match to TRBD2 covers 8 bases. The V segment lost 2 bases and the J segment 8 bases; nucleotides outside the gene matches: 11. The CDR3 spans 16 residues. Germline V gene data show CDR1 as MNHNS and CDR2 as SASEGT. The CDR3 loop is CASSESWREEWDEQFF. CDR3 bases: TGTGCCAGCAGTGAATCATGGCGGGAGGAATGGGATGAGCAGTTCTTC.

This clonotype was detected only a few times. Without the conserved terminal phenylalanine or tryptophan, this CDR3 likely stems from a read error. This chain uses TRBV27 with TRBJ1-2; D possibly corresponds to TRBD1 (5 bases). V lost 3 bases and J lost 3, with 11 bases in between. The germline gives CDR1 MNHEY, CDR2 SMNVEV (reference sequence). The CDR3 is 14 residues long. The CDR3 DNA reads TGTGCCAGCAGTTTTGCAGGGAGGGACTATGGCTACACCTCC. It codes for CASSFAGRDYGYTS.

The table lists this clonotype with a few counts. CDR3 DNA: TGCAGCGTTGTCGGAGGGAAGGCCTACGAGCAGTACTTC. Encoded protein: CSVVGGKAYEQYF. This rearrangement joins TRBV29-1 to TRBJ2-7; D may be TRBD2 (6 bases). Per the germline V gene, CDR1 is SQVTM and CDR2 is ANQGSEA. The ends were cut back, 4 bases at V and 2 bases at J, with 12 bases in the middle. The CDR3 loop spans 13 amino acids.

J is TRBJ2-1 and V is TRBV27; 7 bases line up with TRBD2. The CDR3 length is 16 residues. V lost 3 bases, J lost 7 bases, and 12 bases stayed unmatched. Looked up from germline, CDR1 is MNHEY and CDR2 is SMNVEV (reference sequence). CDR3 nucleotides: TGTGCCAGCAGTTTCCCCCCTGGCGGGAGTAAGAATGAGCAGTTCTTC. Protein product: CASSFPPGGSKNEQFF.

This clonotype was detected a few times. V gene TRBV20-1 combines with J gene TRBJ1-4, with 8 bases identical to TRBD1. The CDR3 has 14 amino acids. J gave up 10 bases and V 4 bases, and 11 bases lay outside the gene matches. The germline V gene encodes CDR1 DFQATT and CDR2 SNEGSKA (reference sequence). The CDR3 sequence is CSATDRVESRKLFF. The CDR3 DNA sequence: TGCAGTGCTACGGACAGGGTTGAGTCCCGAAAACTGTTTTTT.

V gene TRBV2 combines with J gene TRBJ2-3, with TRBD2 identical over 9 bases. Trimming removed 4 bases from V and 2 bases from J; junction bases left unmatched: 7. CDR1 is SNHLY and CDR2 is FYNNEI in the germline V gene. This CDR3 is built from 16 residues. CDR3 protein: CASSGPWTSATDTQYF. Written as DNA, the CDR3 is TGTGCCAGCAGTGGTCCTTGGACTAGCGCCACAGATACGCAGTATTTT. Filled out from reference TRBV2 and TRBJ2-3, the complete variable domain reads EPEVTQTPSHQVTQMGQEVILRCVPISNHLYFYWYRQILGQKVEFLVSFYNNEISEKSEIFDDQFSVERPDGSNFTLKIRSTKLEDSAMYFCASSGPWTSATDTQYFGPGTRLTVL.

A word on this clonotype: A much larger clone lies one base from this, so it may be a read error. The CDR3, as DNA: TGTGTCAGCAGCCAGGAGGGAGCCAATGGCTACACCTTC. Translation: CVSSQEGANGYTF. The rearrangement joins TRBV7-2 to TRBJ1-2; D remains ambiguous. Germline V gene sequence: CDR1 SGHTA, CDR2 FQGNSA. This CDR3 is 13 amino acids long.

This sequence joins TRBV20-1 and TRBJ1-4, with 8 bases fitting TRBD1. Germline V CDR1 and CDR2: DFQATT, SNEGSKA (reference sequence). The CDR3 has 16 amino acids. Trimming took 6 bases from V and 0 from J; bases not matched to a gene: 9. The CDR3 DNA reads TGCAGTGCGCGGGACAGGACTTCCTCAACTAATGAAAAACTGTTTTTT. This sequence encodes CSARDRTSSTNEKLFF.

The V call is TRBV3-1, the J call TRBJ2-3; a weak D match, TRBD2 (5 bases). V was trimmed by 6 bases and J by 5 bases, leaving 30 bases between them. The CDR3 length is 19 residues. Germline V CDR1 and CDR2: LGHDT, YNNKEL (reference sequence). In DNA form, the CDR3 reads TGTGCCAGCAGTTTAAGTCTGGGAGACTACAATTTTCCGGGAGATACGCAGTATTTT. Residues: CASSLSLGDYNFPGDTQYF.

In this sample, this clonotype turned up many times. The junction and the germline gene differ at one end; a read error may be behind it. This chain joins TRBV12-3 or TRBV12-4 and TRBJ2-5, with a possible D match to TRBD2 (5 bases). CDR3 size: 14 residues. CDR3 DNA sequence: TGTGCCAGCAGTGTAGCCGGGATAAGAGAGACCCAGTACTTC. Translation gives CASSVAGIRETQYF.

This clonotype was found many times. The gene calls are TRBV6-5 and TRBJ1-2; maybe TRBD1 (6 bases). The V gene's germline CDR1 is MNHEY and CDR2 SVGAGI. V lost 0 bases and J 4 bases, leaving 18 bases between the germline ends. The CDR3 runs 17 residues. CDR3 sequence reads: CASSYSGRGEGAYGYTF. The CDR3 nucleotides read TGTGCCAGCAGTTACTCGGGGAGGGGGGAAGGGGCCTATGGCTACACCTTC.

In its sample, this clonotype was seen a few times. The CDR3 region has the DNA TGTGCCAGCGGTGAGGAGGGCTTATACGAGCAGTACTTC. This encodes CASGEEGLYEQYF. The chain links TRBV7-9 to TRBJ2-7, with TRBD2 as a possible D gene (6 bases). In germline, CDR1 is SEHNR, CDR2 FQNEAQ (reference sequence). This CDR3 has 13 amino acids. Deletions cut 8 bases from V and 4 bases from J, with 15 bases between.

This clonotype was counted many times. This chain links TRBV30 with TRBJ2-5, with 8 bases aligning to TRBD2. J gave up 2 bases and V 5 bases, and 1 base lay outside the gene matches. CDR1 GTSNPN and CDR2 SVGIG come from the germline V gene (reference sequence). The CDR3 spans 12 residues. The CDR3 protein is CAWERGQETQYF. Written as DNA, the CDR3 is TGTGCCTGGGAGCGGGGGCAAGAGACCCAGTACTTC.

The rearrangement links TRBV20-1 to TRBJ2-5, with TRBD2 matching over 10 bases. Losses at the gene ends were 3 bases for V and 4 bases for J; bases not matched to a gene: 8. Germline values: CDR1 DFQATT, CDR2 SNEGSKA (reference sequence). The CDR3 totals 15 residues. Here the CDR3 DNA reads TGCAGTGCTAGTCCGCTAGCGGGGGATTTAGAGACCCAGTACTTC. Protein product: CSASPLAGDLETQYF.

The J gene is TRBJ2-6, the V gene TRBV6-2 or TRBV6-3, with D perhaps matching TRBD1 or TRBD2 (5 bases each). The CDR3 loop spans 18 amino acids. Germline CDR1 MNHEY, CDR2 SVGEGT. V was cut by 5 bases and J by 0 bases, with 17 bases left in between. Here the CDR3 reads CASSGTPGRSSGANVLTF. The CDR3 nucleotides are TGTGCCAGCAGTGGTACCCCGGGACGCTCCTCTGGGGCCAACGTCCTGACTTTC.

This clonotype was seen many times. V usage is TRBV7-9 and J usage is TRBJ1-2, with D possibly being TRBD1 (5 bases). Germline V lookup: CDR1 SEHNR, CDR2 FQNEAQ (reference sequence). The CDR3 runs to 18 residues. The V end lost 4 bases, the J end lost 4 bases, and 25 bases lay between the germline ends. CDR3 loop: CASSSSTAPREDGYGYTF. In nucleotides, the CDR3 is TGTGCCAGCAGCTCATCAACGGCCCCCAGGGAGGACGGCTATGGCTACACCTTC.

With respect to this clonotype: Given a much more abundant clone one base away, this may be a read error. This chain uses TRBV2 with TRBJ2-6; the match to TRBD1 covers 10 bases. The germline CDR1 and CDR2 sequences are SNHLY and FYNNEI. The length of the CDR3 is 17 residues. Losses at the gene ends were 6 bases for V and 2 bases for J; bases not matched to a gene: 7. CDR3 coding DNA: TGTGCCAGCAGCCACGGACAGGGGGGGACTGGGGCCAACGTCCTGACTTTC. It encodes CASSHGQGGTGANVLTF.

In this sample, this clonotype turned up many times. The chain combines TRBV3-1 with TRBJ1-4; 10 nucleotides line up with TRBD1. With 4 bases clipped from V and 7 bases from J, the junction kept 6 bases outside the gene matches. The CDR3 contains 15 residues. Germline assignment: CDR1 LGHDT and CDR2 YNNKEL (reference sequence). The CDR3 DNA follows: TGTGCCAGCAGCCCCGGGACAGGGGTGGCTGAAAAACTGTTTTTT. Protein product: CASSPGTGVAEKLFF.

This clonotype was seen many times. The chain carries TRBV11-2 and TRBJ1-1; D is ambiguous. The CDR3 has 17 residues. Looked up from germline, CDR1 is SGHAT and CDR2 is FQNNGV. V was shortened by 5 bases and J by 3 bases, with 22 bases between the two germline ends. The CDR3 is CASSPLSPRHTYTEAFF. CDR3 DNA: TGTGCCAGCAGCCCGCTAAGTCCCCGTCACACGTACACTGAAGCTTTCTTT.

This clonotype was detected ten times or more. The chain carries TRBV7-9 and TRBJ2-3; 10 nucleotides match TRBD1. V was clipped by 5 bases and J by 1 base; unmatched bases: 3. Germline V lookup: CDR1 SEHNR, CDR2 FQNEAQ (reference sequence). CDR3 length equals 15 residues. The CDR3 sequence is CASSRTGGGTDTQYF. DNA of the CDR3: TGTGCCAGCAGCCGGACAGGGGGAGGCACAGATACGCAGTATTTT.